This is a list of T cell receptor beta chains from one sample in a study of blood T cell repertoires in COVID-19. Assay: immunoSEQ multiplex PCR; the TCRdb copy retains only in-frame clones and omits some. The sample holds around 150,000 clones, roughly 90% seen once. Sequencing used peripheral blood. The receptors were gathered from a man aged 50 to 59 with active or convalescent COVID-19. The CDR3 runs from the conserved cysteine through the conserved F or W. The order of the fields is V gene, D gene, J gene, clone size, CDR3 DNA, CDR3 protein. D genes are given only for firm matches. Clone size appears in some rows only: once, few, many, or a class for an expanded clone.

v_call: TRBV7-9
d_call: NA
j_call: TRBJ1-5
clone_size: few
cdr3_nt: TGTGCCAGCAGCTTAACGACAGGATCGGCGGGCCAGCCCCAGCATTTT
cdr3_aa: CASSLTTGSAGQPQHF

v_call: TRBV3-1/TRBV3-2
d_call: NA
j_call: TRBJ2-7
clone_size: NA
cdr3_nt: TGTGCCAGCAGCCAGTCGGCCCAGGGCCGCGAGCAGTACTTC
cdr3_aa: CASSQSAQGREQYF

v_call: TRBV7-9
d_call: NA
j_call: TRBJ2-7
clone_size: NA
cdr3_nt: TGTGCCAGCAGCTTATCCAGGGAAGTTCGCGCTCAGTACTTC
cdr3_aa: CASSLSREVRAQYF

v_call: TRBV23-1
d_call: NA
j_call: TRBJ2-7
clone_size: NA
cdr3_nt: TGCGCCAGCAGTCGGAGGTCTAACACTCTCGGCGAGCAGTACTTC
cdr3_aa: CASSRRSNTLGEQYF

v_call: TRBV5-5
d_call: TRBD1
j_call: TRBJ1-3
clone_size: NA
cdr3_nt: TGTGCCAGCAGCTTTGGGACAGGATCCGGAAACACCATATATTTT
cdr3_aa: CASSFGTGSGNTIYF

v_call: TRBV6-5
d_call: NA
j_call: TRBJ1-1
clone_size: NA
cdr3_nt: TGTGCCAGCAGTTACACCCCGACAGGGAACACTGAAGCTTTCTTT
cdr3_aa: CASSYTPTGNTEAFF

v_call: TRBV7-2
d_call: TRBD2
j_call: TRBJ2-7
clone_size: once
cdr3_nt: TGTGCCAGCAGCCCACGACTAGCGGGAGCCCGGTACGAGCAGTACTTC
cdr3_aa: CASSPRLAGARYEQYF

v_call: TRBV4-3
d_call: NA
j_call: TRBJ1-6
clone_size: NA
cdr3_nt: TGCGCCAGCAGCCAAGATTCGCAGGGAAATTCACCCCTCCACTTT
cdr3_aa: CASSQDSQGNSPLHF

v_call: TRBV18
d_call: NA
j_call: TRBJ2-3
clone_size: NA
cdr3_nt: TGTGCCAGCTCACCACCAATTCTAGGGGGCACAGATACGCAGTATTTT
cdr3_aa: CASSPPILGGTDTQYF

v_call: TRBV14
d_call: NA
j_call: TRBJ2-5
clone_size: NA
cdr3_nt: TGTGCCAGCAGCCGAACCTTCGCGGGAGAGACCCAGTACTTC
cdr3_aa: CASSRTFAGETQYF

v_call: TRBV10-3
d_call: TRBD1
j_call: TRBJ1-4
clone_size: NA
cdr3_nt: TGTGCCATCAGTGAATCCGGGACAGAGAATGAAAAACTGTTTTTT
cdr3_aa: CAISESGTENEKLFF